Included here is one T cell receptor beta chain sequence, with context. The entry originates in a study of T cells expressing NK-cell markers. Background on the study: In sorted CD3+CD56+NKG2C+, CD3+CD56+NKG2C- and CD3+CD56-NKG2C+ T cells, TCR beta repertoires were obtained. With respect to HCMV, seven of the eight sequenced donors were seropositive, and one was seronegative.

The CDR3 is 18 residues long. Germline-derived CDR1 and CDR2 are MGHDK and SYGVNS. Libraries used 5'RACE template switching adding universal primer site and UMIs. TCRdb reanalyzed the 5' RACE reads, giving one entry per CDR3 protein sequence and no DNA. Reported are 350,000 to 450,000 distinct CDR3 sequences; the ten largest clones contain over 4%. Sequencing was performed on blood T cells: a sorted CD56 or NKG2C T cell subset, CD4+ or CD8+ T cells, or bulk PBMC T cells (not recorded which). The gene calls are TRBV25-1 and TRBJ2-2; the D gene TCRdb calls, TRBD1, cannot be checked with no DNA. This receptor was identified in a man aged 18 to 69 in good health. The CDR3 is CASRRTGRAGGNTGELFF.